This T cell receptor beta chain was documented in a study of blood T cells in healthy people across ages. For the second PCR, which ran for about 7 to 11 cycles, a sample-barcoded 5' primer and a J-beta primer mix were used. The authors tagged each cDNA molecule using a template-switch adaptor with 12 random nucleotides. Using its own MiXCR run on the 5' RACE reads, TCRdb lists one record per CDR3 protein. The sample yields 1.5 million to 2 million distinct CDR3 sequences, 25% to 30% seen once. V dropped 1 base and J dropped 0; count of bases not matched to a gene: 4. This CDR3 contains 17 residues. The germline V gene encodes CDR1 SGHTA and CDR2 FQGTGA. This clonotype came up many times.

The sequence was collected from a woman in her 30s in good health. This chain uses TRBV7-3 with TRBJ1-4, with 8 bases lining up with TRBD1. The sequencing sample was made of blood. CDR3 amino acids: CASSLSRGPATNEKLFF. The CDR3 DNA follows: TGTGCCAGCAGCTTAAGCAGGGGGCCTGCAACTAATGAAAAACTGTTTTTT. Using reference TRBV7-3 and TRBJ1-4 for the parts outside the CDR3, the full variable domain is GAGVSQTPSNKVTEKGKYVELRCDPISGHTALYWYRQSLGQGPEFLIYFQGTGAADDSGLPNDRFFAVRPEGSVSTLKIQRTERGDSAVYLCASSLSRGPATNEKLFFGSGTQLSVL.